The 5 T cell receptor beta chains listed next were all sequenced from one sample in a study of blood T cell repertoires in COVID-19. Sequencing was performed with immunoSEQ multiplex PCR; in TCRdb, only in-frame clones are kept and a portion is missing. This table has 250,000 to 350,000 clones, about 88% appearing once. Specimen: peripheral blood. These receptors all come from a human donor with COVID-19, enrolled during active disease. The donor label of this sample is uncertain.

The V call is TRBV7-2, the J call TRBJ2-3; no definite D call. This CDR3 is built from 11 residues. From germline, CDR1 is SGHTA and CDR2 FQGNSA. Trimming stripped 3 bases from V and 4 bases from J, with 2 bases between. The CDR3 bases are TGTGCCAGCAGCTTCTCAGATACGCAGTATTTT. This codes for CASSFSDTQYF.

Only a few counts were recorded for this clone. The rearrangement uses TRBV7-2 and TRBJ2-7, with TRBD2 matching 9 bases. With 5 bases clipped from V and 0 bases from J, the junction kept 5 bases outside the gene matches. This CDR3 spans 15 amino acids. Per germline, CDR1 SGHTA and CDR2 FQGNSA. CDR3 coding DNA: TGTGCCAGCAGCGCAATTAGCGGGAGCTCCTACGAGCAGTACTTC. Translated: CASSAISGSSYEQYF.

V is TRBV20-1 and J is TRBJ2-3, with 8 bases fitting TRBD1. This CDR3 region has 11 residues. CDR1 is DFQATT and CDR2 is SNEGSKA in the germline V gene (reference sequence). V lost 6 bases, J lost 9 bases, and 5 bases stayed unmatched. Here the CDR3 reads CSARTGGTQYF. In nucleotides, the CDR3 is TGCAGTGCAAGAACAGGGGGGACGCAGTATTTT.

In DNA, the CDR3 is TGCGCCAGCAGCTTACAACCGGGACAGACCTACAATGAGCAGTTCTTC. It translates to CASSLQPGQTYNEQFF. The rearrangement uses TRBV5-1 and TRBJ2-1, with 7 bases that match TRBD1. J was trimmed by 2 bases and V by 2 bases; bases with no gene match: 7. Germline CDR1 is SGHRS and CDR2 is YFSETQ. There are 16 residues in the CDR3.

The J gene is TRBJ1-2, the V gene TRBV6-5; a possible D gene is TRBD1 (5 bases). The V end was cut by 9 bases, the J end by 4 bases, with 12 bases between. Germline loops: CDR1 MNHEY, CDR2 SVGAGI. The CDR3 sequence is 12 residues long. The CDR3 loop reads CASEPDTYGYTF. For the CDR3, the DNA is TGTGCCAGTGAACCGGACACCTATGGCTACACCTTC.